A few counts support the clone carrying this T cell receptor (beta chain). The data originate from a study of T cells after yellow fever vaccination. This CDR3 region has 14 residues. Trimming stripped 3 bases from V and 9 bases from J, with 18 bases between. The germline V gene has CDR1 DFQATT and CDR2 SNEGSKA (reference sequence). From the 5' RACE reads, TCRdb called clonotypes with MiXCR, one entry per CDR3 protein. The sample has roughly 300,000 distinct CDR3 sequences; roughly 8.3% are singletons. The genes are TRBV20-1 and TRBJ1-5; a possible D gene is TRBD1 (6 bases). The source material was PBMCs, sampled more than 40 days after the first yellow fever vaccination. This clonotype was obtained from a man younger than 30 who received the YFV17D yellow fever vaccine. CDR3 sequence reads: CSASISPGVLPQHF. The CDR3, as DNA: TGCAGTGCTAGTATCTCGCCAGGGGTTCTGCCCCAGCATTTT.